Described below is a single TCR beta chain sequence and its context. TCRdb's table, derived via immunoSEQ multiplex PCR, lists solely in-frame clones and lacks some. The data show about 220,000 clones, roughly four fifths seen once. The data originate from a study of blood T cell repertoires in COVID-19. Study overall: The analysed material was cDNA or gDNA that came from T cells, B-cell-depleted T cells, or PBMCs.

Germline V CDR1 and CDR2: SGHTA, FQGTGA. V was clipped by 3 bases and J by 9 bases, with 14 bases between them. This CDR3 has 14 residues. Sequenced material: PBMCs or T cells enriched from blood (not recorded which). The sequence was collected from an older woman who had recovered from COVID-19. The V call is TRBV7-3, the J call TRBJ2-2, with D perhaps matching TRBD2 (6 bases). The CDR3 protein is CASSLNGGSRELFF. The CDR3 region has the DNA TGTGCCAGCAGCTTGAACGGGGGTAGCCGGGAGCTGTTTTTT.